The clone carrying this TCR beta chain was observed a few times. Its antigen is unknown. The sample comes from a study of response to subunit inactivated influenza vaccine. Each CDR3 protein gets one entry after TCRdb re-called the RT-PCR reads with MiXCR. The sample shows about 520,000 distinct CDR3 sequences, less than 7.5% of them seen only once. This CDR3 is built from 15 residues. Germline trimming cut 4 bases from V and 8 bases from J; bases unmatched to any gene: 6. Germline loops: CDR1 SGHRS, CDR2 YFSETQ. General study findings and limits: The authors put forward the suggestion that each seasonal influenza vaccination may bring in only a limited number of new T cells.

Sequencing used PBMCs from blood, obtained about 23 months after vaccination. This receptor was obtained from a man aged 45 to 75 who received an inactivated influenza vaccine. The chain is built from TRBV5-1 and TRBJ2-1, with 13 nucleotides matching TRBD2. The CDR3 is CASSILAGGQDEQFF. The CDR3 region has the DNA TGCGCCAGCAGCATACTAGCGGGAGGGCAGGATGAGCAGTTCTTC.